This TCR beta chain stems from a study of cytomegalovirus exposure and HLA in healthy donors. The study's findings and limits: Three chains linked to CMV were shown in vitro to be specific for CMV antigens. The authors enumerated around 150 TCR beta chains as linked to cytomegalovirus.

The germline gives CDR1 SGHTA, CDR2 FQGNSA. This CDR3 has 14 residues. V lost 1 base, J lost 7 bases, and 11 bases lay in between. Clones were read by immunoSEQ multiplex PCR, and TCRdb kept only the in-frame ones, dropping some. Of about 160,000 clones listed, approximately 96% were seen once; the top ten hold about 0.94%. Note on this clone: The antigen is not known.

The gene calls are TRBV7-2 and TRBJ2-1, with D perhaps TRBD1 (5 bases). This TCR was recovered from a woman between 18 and 30 years old in good health and CMV-seronegative. The sequenced sample was PBMCs. The DNA of the CDR3 is TGTGCCAGCAGCTTAGTTCAGGGTTTAAATGAGCAGTTCTTC. Translation: CASSLVQGLNEQFF.